Sequencing of this T cell receptor (beta chain) was carried out in a study of T cell repertoires in cytomegalovirus infection. Study-level results: Predominance within the ex vivo response was attributable to HLA-C-restricted CMV-specific TCR beta clonotypes. Identification of carriers of CMV plus the relevant HLA was achieved through cumulative public TCR beta family frequency.

Germline V gene sequence: CDR1 SGHDN, CDR2 FVKESK. This CDR3 spans 15 amino acids. V was trimmed by 5 bases and J by 0 bases, leaving 12 bases between them. TCRdb re-derived calls from the reads in MiXCR, one entry per CDR3 protein. This sample has 500,000 to 600,000 distinct CDR3 sequences, with more than 15% found just once. This clonotype was picked up many times. The antigen is not known. The sequence derives from a human donor in good health (CMV status not recorded). Some clones in this sample may be carry-over from other donors' samples. Sequencing input: CD8+ T cells from PBMCs. V usage is TRBV14 and J usage is TRBJ2-3; D perhaps matches TRBD2 (5 bases). The CDR3 DNA reads as TGTGCCAGCAGCACGACTACCGCTAGCACAGATACGCAGTATTTT. Translated: CASSTTTASTDTQYF.